This TCR beta chain was retrieved from a study of blood T cell repertoires in COVID-19. Study details: Sites across the United States, Italy and Spain contributed samples from acute and convalescent COVID-19. PBMCs, B-cell-depleted T cells, or T cells were the source of the cDNA or gDNA that made up the material.

Germline-derived CDR1 and CDR2 are MNHEY and SVGEGT. The CDR3 contains 18 residues. The V segment lost 5 bases and the J segment 0 bases; nucleotides outside the gene matches: 9. Original handling: Reference gene primers were amplified, and this amplification served to estimate nucleated cell counts. Libraries were prepared by immunoSEQ multiplex PCR; TCRdb keeps only in-frame clonotypes and omits some of them. D and trimming come from the DNA, and the V and J calls and clone size come from that table. Of 75,000 to 90,000 clones in the sample, about four fifths were seen once. Sequences were obtained from peripheral blood. The sequence came from a woman aged 40 to 49 with active or convalescent COVID-19. V usage is TRBV6-2 or TRBV6-3 and J usage is TRBJ1-6; the match to TRBD1 covers 8 bases. In DNA form, the CDR3 reads TGTGCCAGCAGTCAATTTCACAGGGGGAGCTCCTATAATTCACCCCTCCACTTT. Protein product: CASSQFHRGSSYNSPLHF.